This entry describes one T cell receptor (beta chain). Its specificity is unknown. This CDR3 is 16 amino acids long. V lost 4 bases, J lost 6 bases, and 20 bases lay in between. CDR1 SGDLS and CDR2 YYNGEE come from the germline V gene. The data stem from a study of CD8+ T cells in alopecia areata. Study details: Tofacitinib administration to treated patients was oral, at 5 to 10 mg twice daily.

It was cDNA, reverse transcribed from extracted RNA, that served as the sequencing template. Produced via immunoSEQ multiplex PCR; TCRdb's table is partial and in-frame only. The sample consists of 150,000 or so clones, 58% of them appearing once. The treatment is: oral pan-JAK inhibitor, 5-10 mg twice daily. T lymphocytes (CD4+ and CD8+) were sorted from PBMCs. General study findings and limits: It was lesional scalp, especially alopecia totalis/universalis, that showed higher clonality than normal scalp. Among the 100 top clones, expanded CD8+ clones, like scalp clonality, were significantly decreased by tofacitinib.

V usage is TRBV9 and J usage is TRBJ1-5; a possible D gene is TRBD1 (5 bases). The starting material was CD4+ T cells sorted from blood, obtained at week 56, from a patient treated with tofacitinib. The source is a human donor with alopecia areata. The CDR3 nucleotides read TGTGCCAGCAGCCCGGGACCGCCGGCAGGTGGTCAGCCCCAGCATTTT. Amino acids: CASSPGPPAGGQPQHF.